These T cell receptor beta chains were read from a single sample in a study of identical twins. Using its own MiXCR run on the 5' RACE reads, TCRdb lists one record per CDR3 protein. The table lists more than 1.5 million distinct CDR3 sequences, about 32% of them singletons. The sequencing sample was made of cord blood. These receptors were taken from a newborn girl in good health. Each CDR3 is given with its conserved first and last residue. A D gene is named only where the DNA matches it firmly. Rows give clone size only sometimes, using once, few, many, or a class for an expanded clone.

cdr3_nt cdr3_aa j_call d_call clone_size v_call
TGTGCCAGCAGTTTACAGGGTGGGGCGGAGACCCAGTACTTC CASSLQGGAETQYF TRBJ2-5 - many TRBV12-3/TRBV12-4
TGTGCCAGCAGTTTCCCCAATTTAGTGCGGGACAACCAAGAGACCCAGTACTTC CASSFPNLVRDNQETQYF TRBJ2-5 - - TRBV12-3/TRBV12-4
TGTGCCAGCAGTGAAGGGGCTAGCGGGTACTACCCCTACGAGCAGTACTTC CASSEGASGYYPYEQYF TRBJ2-7 TRBD2 few TRBV6-1
TGCGCCAGCAGCTTGGCTCAACGGGGGAACACTGAAGCTTTCTTT CASSLAQRGNTEAFF TRBJ1-1 - - TRBV5-1
TGCAGCGTTGGACAGGGTGTCGATGAGCAGTTCTTC CSVGQGVDEQFF TRBJ2-1 TRBD1 many TRBV29-1
TGTGCCAGCAGTTTACTAATTGGTAAAGAAGGGGAAGGTAATGAAAAACTGTTTTTT CASSLLIGKEGEGNEKLFF TRBJ1-4 - - TRBV28
TGCGCCAGCAGCGGAACGGACAGGGGCGCAGTTGGCTACACCTTC CASSGTDRGAVGYTF TRBJ1-2 TRBD1 - TRBV5-1
TGCGCCAGCAGCCAAGTGGGGTCGGGCGGGGAGCTGTTTTTT CASSQVGSGGELFF TRBJ2-2 - few TRBV4-1
TGTGCCAGCAGTTTAGGACTAGCGGGCATCGTACAAGAGACCCAGTACTTC CASSLGLAGIVQETQYF TRBJ2-5 TRBD2 few TRBV12-3/TRBV12-4
TGTGCCAGCAGTTTGTCGCACTTATACGAGCAGTACTTC CASSLSHLYEQYF TRBJ2-7 - few TRBV28
TGCGCCAGCAGCTGGGGTGCTGTGGGCACCTATAATTCACCCCTCCACTTT CASSWGAVGTYNSPLHF TRBJ1-6 - once TRBV5-1
TGTGCCAGCGGGCGGGGACAGTATAATTCACCCCTCCACTTT CASGRGQYNSPLHF TRBJ1-6 TRBD1 few TRBV6-1
TGTGCCACCCGCGTAACAGGGGAGAATTCACCCCTCCACTTT CATRVTGENSPLHF TRBJ1-6 TRBD1 few TRBV10-3
TGTGCCAGCAGCTATGACAGGGGGCGCTTGCAGTACTTC CASSYDRGRLQYF TRBJ2-5 TRBD1 - TRBV2
TGTGCCGGCAGTCTCGAGGAAACTGAAGCTTTCTTT CAGSLEETEAFF TRBJ1-1 - - TRBV6-6
TGTGCCAGCAGTTTAAGTGGCAAAGCAGATACGCAGTATTTT CASSLSGKADTQYF TRBJ2-3 - - TRBV12-3/TRBV12-4
TGCAGTGCTAGAGGACGATATAATTCACCCCTCCACTTT CSARGRYNSPLHF TRBJ1-6 - - TRBV20-1
TGTGCCAGCAGCTTAGCGGGCCGGACAATCTATGAGCAGTTCTTC CASSLAGRTIYEQFF TRBJ2-1 - - TRBV7-8
TGTGCCAGCTCAGGAGCGGTCCCTAACTACGAGCAGTACTTC CASSGAVPNYEQYF TRBJ2-7 - - TRBV18
TGCAGTGCTAGTCCCGGGGAAACCTACGAGCAGTACTTC CSASPGETYEQYF TRBJ2-7 - - TRBV20-1
TGCAGCGCGCGCCAGGGGGCTACCTCCTACGAGCAGTACTTC CSARQGATSYEQYF TRBJ2-7 TRBD1 - TRBV29-1
TGTGCCAGCAGCCAAGTGTTAAGGGGGAGGTACGAGCAGTACTTC CASSQVLRGRYEQYF TRBJ2-7 - - TRBV4-2
TGCGCCAGCAGCTTGGAAGGGACTAGCGGGGACTTGTTCTTC CASSLEGTSGDLFF TRBJ2-1 TRBD2 - TRBV5-1
TGCGCCAGCAGCCCTTCCAAACCGGGATCTTCTTATGGCTACACCTTC CASSPSKPGSSYGYTF TRBJ1-2 - - TRBV10-1
TGTGTGGCTAGCGGGATCTCTGCAGATACGCAGTATTTT CVASGISADTQYF TRBJ2-3 TRBD2 - TRBV28
TGTGCCAGCAGTTATTCCAGTAGCACTGAGCAGTTCTTC CASSYSSSTEQFF TRBJ2-1 - - TRBV6-2/TRBV6-3
TGCGCCAGCAGCCAAGTGTTCCGGGACAGGCTCTCTGGGGCCAACGTCCTGACTTTC CASSQVFRDRLSGANVLTF TRBJ2-6 TRBD1 few TRBV4-1
TGCGCCAGCACCTTCCCGGACAGGGGGTACAATGAGCAGTTCTTC CASTFPDRGYNEQFF TRBJ2-1 TRBD1 - TRBV5-1
TGTGCCAGCAGGCGCGGACTCGCGAACACTGAAGCTTTCTTT CASRRGLANTEAFF TRBJ1-1 - - TRBV7-9
TGTGCCATCACCAATGGTACAACTAATGAAAAACTGTTTTTT CAITNGTTNEKLFF TRBJ1-4 - - TRBV12-3/TRBV12-4
TGCAGTGCTAGAGATACGTGGGGGGGTCACAGGGGAGTCACTGAAGCTTTCTTT CSARDTWGGHRGVTEAFF TRBJ1-1 TRBD1 few TRBV20-1
TGTGCCAGCAGTTTTCGGGGGAAGATCGGGACAGATACGCAGTATTTT CASSFRGKIGTDTQYF TRBJ2-3 - - TRBV28
TGTGCCAGCAGCCCCTCGGATAACACTGAAGCTTTCTTT CASSPSDNTEAFF TRBJ1-1 - - TRBV4-2
TGTGCCTGGAGTAACGGTCTACGGGAGACCCAGTACTTC CAWSNGLRETQYF TRBJ2-5 - - TRBV30
TGCAGTGCTAGAGCCCAGGGGGGATCACCCCTCCACTTT CSARAQGGSPLHF TRBJ1-6 TRBD1 - TRBV20-1
TGTGCCAGCATCCAGGAGGGTCAGATCGGGGAGCTGTTTTTT CASIQEGQIGELFF TRBJ2-2 - - TRBV2
TGTGCCAGCAGAAACGGAGTAGGGCCTAACTATGGCTACACCTTC CASRNGVGPNYGYTF TRBJ1-2 - - TRBV6-6
TGTGCCAGCAGCTTGGTGGTTGGTCTAACGGGCTCCTACGAGCAGTACTTC CASSLVVGLTGSYEQYF TRBJ2-7 - once TRBV5-5